This T cell receptor (beta chain) was captured by sequencing in a study of tumor-infiltrating lymphocytes in primary liver carcinoma. Study-wide results and caveats: Only about 8-25% of top clones were detected in each of the five tumor regions.

A word on this clonotype: As yet, its antigen is unknown. The germline gene is not matched at one end of the junction; a read error may be the cause.

Germline V gives CDR1 SGHAT, CDR2 FQNNGV. CDR3 length: 16 residues. Extraction of RNA together with DNA used about 17-31 mg of unsorted bulk tissue. Constant-region priming of approximately 0.55 ug total RNA yielded TCR beta cDNA. A slightly modified ARM-PCR protocol with three nested multiplex PCR rounds produced these TCR beta libraries. TRBV1-TRBV30 forward primers paired with a C-beta reverse primer were used in the first two PCR rounds, which ran roughly 9 cycles each. A single record per CDR3 protein comes from TCRdb applying MiXCR to the multiplex PCR reads. The table records about 100,000 distinct CDR3 sequences, around 73% of them present only once.

The clonotype comes from a woman aged 55-70 years with primary liver carcinoma and hepatitis B virus infection. Sample: liver tumor tissue from sampling region 2. Subset reported: tumor region T2, inferior pole. The chain employs TRBV11-2 and TRBJ2-5; 9 bases line up with TRBD2. The CDR3 sequence: CATGYSRGSGRETKYF. CDR3 DNA sequence: TGTGCCACCGGCTACTCCCGTGGTAGCGGGAGAGAGACCAAGTACTTC.